Listed here are 18 T cell receptor beta chains from one sample, sequenced in a study of shared clonotypes between healthy human individuals. TCRdb's table, derived via immunoSEQ multiplex PCR, lists solely in-frame clones and lacks some. The table shows over 150,000 clones, with 66% occurring only once. Sequenced material: memory CD4+ T cells sorted from blood. Subset denoted: CD45RA-negative fraction. These receptors all come from a young man in good health.

This clone occurred a few times. The J gene is TRBJ1-2, the V gene TRBV9; 8 bases fit TRBD1. This CDR3 region has 15 residues. V shed 5 bases and J 6 bases; nucleotides not matched to a gene: 12. Germline-derived CDR1 and CDR2 are SGDLS and YYNGEE. As DNA, the CDR3 is TGTGCCAGCAGTCCGTCTCAAGCAGGGGGCAATGGCTACACCTTC. Protein sequence: CASSPSQAGGNGYTF. The full variable domain, rest sourced from reference TRBV9 and TRBJ1-2, is DSGVTQTPKHLITATGQRVTLRCSPRSGDLSVYWYQQSLDQGLQFLIQYYNGEERAKGNILERFSAQQFPDLHSELNLSSLELGDSALYFCASSPSQAGGNGYTFGSGTRLTVV.

J is TRBJ2-4 and V is TRBV5-1; 10 bases line up with TRBD1. With V trimmed by 4 bases and J by 6 bases, 7 bases remained unmatched. Germline values: CDR1 SGHRS, CDR2 YFSETQ. The CDR3 extends over 15 amino acids. DNA of the CDR3: TGCGCCAGCAGCCCTCAGACAGGGGGCGGAAACATTCAGTACTTC. This translates into CASSPQTGGGNIQYF.

The chain employs TRBV27 and TRBJ2-7; D is unclear. V was cut by 6 bases and J by 5 bases, with 14 bases left in between. Germline V gene sequence: CDR1 MNHEY, CDR2 SMNVEV (reference sequence). The CDR3 consists of 13 residues. CDR3 DNA: TGTGCCAGCAGCCCCTCTGGGCGAAACGAGCAGTACTTC. It translates to CASSPSGRNEQYF.

The V and J genes are TRBV2 and TRBJ1-3; D is unclear. This CDR3 has 13 amino acids. Per germline, CDR1 SNHLY and CDR2 FYNNEI. Trimming removed 2 bases at V and 2 bases at J, with 4 bases between. CDR3 loop: CASSESPGNTIYF. CDR3 coding DNA: TGTGCCAGCAGTGAATCCCCTGGAAACACCATATATTTT.

The rearrangement joins TRBV4-3 to TRBJ2-7; tentatively, D is TRBD2 (6 bases). Trimming left V 4 bases short and J 1 base short, with 14 bases between. CDR1 LGHNA and CDR2 YSLEER come from the germline V gene. The CDR3 contains 15 residues. The CDR3 DNA follows: TGCGCCAGCAGCCCCCGGGCGGGACGGTCCTACGAGCAGTACTTC. Translating it yields CASSPRAGRSYEQYF.

In its sample, this clone was seen a few times. The chain links TRBV5-6 to TRBJ2-1, with TRBD1 as a possible D gene (5 bases). CDR3 length: 12 residues. Germline V gene data show CDR1 as SGHDT and CDR2 as YYEEEE. V was trimmed by 4 bases and J by 10 bases, leaving 12 bases between them. This CDR3 is CASSRQLLEQFF. The CDR3 DNA reads TGTGCCAGCAGCCGACAGTTACTAGAGCAGTTCTTC. Full variable domain (remainder filled in from reference TRBV5-6 and TRBJ2-1): DAGVTQSPTHLIKTRGQQVTLRCSPKSGHDTVSWYQQALGQGPQFIFQYYEEEERQRGNFPDRFSGHQFPNYSSELNVNALLLGDSALYLCASSRQLLEQFFGPGTRLTVL.

The CDR3 spells CASSQERWAYEQFF. CDR3 coding DNA: TGCGCCAGCAGCCAAGAACGGTGGGCCTATGAGCAGTTCTTC. The V gene is TRBV4-3, the J gene TRBJ2-1; D remains unclear. Between the trimmed V and J ends, which lost 0 bases and 8 bases, there was a span of 11 bases. CDR3 length: 14 residues. The germline V gene has CDR1 LGHNA and CDR2 YSLEER.

The chain combines TRBV4-3 with TRBJ2-5; 7 positions match TRBD1. Germline CDR1 LGHNA, CDR2 YSLEER. This CDR3 contains 15 residues. The V gene end was trimmed by 3 bases and the J gene end by 2 bases; junction bases not matched to a gene: 6. CDR3 in DNA: TGCGCCAGCAGCCACAAACAGGGGCTTCAAGAGACCCAGTACTTC. Protein sequence: CASSHKQGLQETQYF.

The chain combines TRBV14 with TRBJ1-2; D remains ambiguous. Germline CDR1 reads SGHDN; CDR2 reads FVKESK. CDR3 length: 15 amino acids. Trimming left V 0 bases short and J 0 bases short, with 8 bases between. The DNA of the CDR3 is TGTGCCAGCAGCCAAGAACACCAAGCTAACTATGGCTACACCTTC. This codes for CASSQEHQANYGYTF.

This clone was observed a single time. J is TRBJ2-1 and V is TRBV5-1; the D gene is possibly TRBD1 (6 bases). Trimming took 4 bases from V and 4 from J, leaving 9 bases between them. Germline V CDR1 and CDR2: SGHRS, YFSETQ. This CDR3 is built from 13 residues. This CDR3 is CASSETGYNEQFF. Written as DNA, the CDR3 is TGCGCCAGCAGCGAAACAGGGTACAATGAGCAGTTCTTC.

This chain links TRBV4-1 with TRBJ2-5; D gene ambiguous. This CDR3 spans 14 amino acids. The V gene lost 4 bases and the J gene lost 3 bases, with 12 bases spanning the gap. Per germline, CDR1 MGHRA and CDR2 YSYEKL. The DNA of the CDR3 is TGCGCCAGCAGCCGGGGAAGCACCGAAGAGACCCAGTACTTC. Translating it yields CASSRGSTEETQYF.

V usage is TRBV7-8 and J usage is TRBJ2-1; a possible D gene is TRBD2 (5 bases). CDR1 and CDR2 (germline): SGHVS, FQNEAQ. The V gene lost 5 bases and the J gene lost 3 bases, with 11 bases spanning the gap. CDR3 length equals 14 residues. The CDR3 DNA follows: TGTGCCAGCAGCCCACGGACTCACTACAATGAGCAGTTCTTC. It encodes CASSPRTHYNEQFF. The variable domain in full, completed from reference TRBV7-8 and TRBJ2-1, reads GAGVSQSPRYKVAKRGQDVALRCDPISGHVSLFWYQQALGQGPEFLTYFQNEAQLDKSGLPSDRFFAERPEGSVSTLKIQRTQQEDSAVYLCASSPRTHYNEQFFGPGTRLTVL.

This clone was counted a few times. The chain employs TRBV7-2 and TRBJ2-5; D gene unclear. The CDR3 consists of 13 residues. The V and J ends lost 2 bases and 2 bases respectively, with 6 bases between them. CDR1 is SGHTA, CDR2 FQGNSA, per germline. This CDR3 reads CASSLRGQETQYF. DNA for the CDR3: TGTGCCAGCAGCTTAAGAGGACAAGAGACCCAGTACTTC.

This clone came up once. The V and J genes are TRBV30 and TRBJ1-1; D remains ambiguous. CDR1 GTSNPN and CDR2 SVGIG come from the germline V gene (reference sequence). CDR3 length: 13 amino acids. V lost 0 bases, J lost 4 bases, and 9 bases lay in between. CDR3 nucleotide sequence: TGTGCCTGGAGTGTCAGGACGAGCACTGAAGCTTTCTTT. This sequence encodes CAWSVRTSTEAFF.

The J gene is TRBJ1-5, the V gene TRBV29-1; D perhaps matches TRBD1 (6 bases). Germline CDR1 and CDR2: SQVTM and ANQGSEA. Trimming cost V 4 bases and J 2 bases, with 9 bases left between them. The CDR3 loop spans 13 amino acids. This CDR3 is CSVARGGNQPQHF. The CDR3 DNA follows: TGCAGCGTTGCCAGGGGCGGCAATCAGCCCCAGCATTTT.

The rearrangement joins TRBV6-1 to TRBJ2-4; 10 bases align to TRBD2. Germline values: CDR1 MNHNS, CDR2 SASEGT. This CDR3 has 15 amino acids. The V segment lost 1 base and the J segment 9 bases; nucleotides outside the gene matches: 6. CDR3: CASSEDPSGSLIQYF. DNA for the CDR3: TGTGCCAGCAGTGAAGACCCTAGCGGGAGTCTCATTCAGTACTTC.

The J gene is TRBJ2-7, the V gene TRBV5-4; D is perhaps TRBD2 (6 bases). CDR1 SGHNT and CDR2 YYREEE come from the germline V gene (reference sequence). CDR3 length: 14 amino acids. V gave up 0 bases and J gave up 6 bases, with 13 bases separating them. The CDR3 nucleotides read TGTGCCAGCAGCTTGGATCGGACGCGGGGCGAGCAGTACTTC. As protein: CASSLDRTRGEQYF.

This rearrangement joins TRBV28 to TRBJ2-1, with no clear D. Trimming left V 7 bases short and J 1 base short, with 5 bases between. Germline CDR1 is MDHEN and CDR2 is SYDVKM. The CDR3 covers 12 residues. The CDR3: CASKGSYNEQFF. In DNA form, the CDR3 reads TGTGCCAGCAAGGGATCCTACAATGAGCAGTTCTTC.